One and the same sample provided the 8 T cell receptor beta chains below, sequenced in a study of blood T cell repertoires in COVID-19. Repertoires were generated with immunoSEQ multiplex PCR, while TCRdb's copy carries only in-frame clones and drops some. The top ten hold roughly a tenth of the sample, which has about 160,000 clones, over 80% seen once. Sequenced: peripheral blood. The receptors derive from a woman at least 80 years old with active or convalescent COVID-19.

This clone was seen just once. V gene TRBV9 combines with J gene TRBJ1-1; 10 bases align to TRBD1. Germline lookup yields CDR1 SGDLS and CDR2 YYNGEE. The CDR3 totals 13 residues. With 4 bases clipped from V and 7 bases from J, the junction kept 4 bases outside the gene matches. The CDR3 loop reads CASSSWTGGEAFF. CDR3 nucleotide sequence: TGTGCCAGCAGCAGTTGGACAGGGGGTGAAGCTTTCTTT.

The J gene is TRBJ2-7, the V gene TRBV4-3; possibly TRBD2 for D (5 bases). From germline, CDR1 is LGHNA and CDR2 YSLEER. The CDR3 is 18 residues long. Trimming removed 6 bases at V and 0 bases at J, with 24 bases between. CDR3 sequence (DNA): TGCGCCAGCAGTCAGGAGCCCTTTTCGGGAACGAGCTCCTACGAGCAGTACTTC. It encodes CASSQEPFSGTSSYEQYF.

V usage is TRBV9 and J usage is TRBJ1-5; D remains ambiguous. The germline CDR1 and CDR2 sequences are SGDLS and YYNGEE. This CDR3 is 15 amino acids long. Trimming took off 3 bases at V and 5 bases at J, with 15 bases between the two ends. DNA of the CDR3: TGTGCCAGCAGCGCCGGGATCCCTGCGGATCAGCCCCAGCATTTT. Amino acid sequence: CASSAGIPADQPQHF.

This clone was seen just once. The chain joins TRBV20-1 to TRBJ1-2; maybe TRBD1 (5 bases). The CDR3 has 11 amino acids. V lost 1 base, J lost 8 bases, and 8 bases lay in between. The germline gives CDR1 DFQATT, CDR2 SNEGSKA (reference sequence). The CDR3 DNA sequence: TGCAGTGCTAGAGTGGGGCGAGGCTACACCTTC. The encoded protein is CSARVGRGYTF.

The chain links TRBV6-1 to TRBJ2-7, with unresolved D. Between the trimmed V and J ends, which lost 2 bases and 8 bases, there was a span of 10 bases. The length of the CDR3 is 12 residues. From germline, CDR1 is MNHNS and CDR2 SASEGT. The CDR3 nucleotides are TGTGCCAGCAGTGAAAGTTCTCTAAAGCAGTACTTC. Its translation: CASSESSLKQYF.

The table lists this clone with a count of one. V is TRBV7-9 and J is TRBJ2-5, with 13 nucleotides matching TRBD2. The CDR3 consists of 15 residues. Trimming cost V 5 bases and J 5 bases; bases outside gene matches: 5. Germline V CDR1 and CDR2: SEHNR, FQNEAQ (reference sequence). The CDR3 DNA reads as TGTGCCAGCAGCAAAGGGACTAGCGGGGATGAGACCCAGTACTTC. Protein product: CASSKGTSGDETQYF.

V is TRBV6-4 and J is TRBJ2-7; 11 positions match TRBD1. This CDR3 is 16 amino acids long. V shed 4 bases, J shed 3 bases, and the junction held 8 bases outside the gene matches. Germline values: CDR1 MRHNA, CDR2 SNTAGT. The CDR3 DNA follows: TGTGCCAGCAGTGGCCTTCCGGGACAGGGGGACTACGAGCAGTACTTC. This codes for CASSGLPGQGDYEQYF.

This clone came up once. The chain is built from TRBV6-5 and TRBJ1-6; 8 positions match TRBD1. CDR1 is MNHEY, CDR2 SVGAGI, per germline. The junction had 6 bases not matched to a gene; V was cut back by 5 bases and J by 9 bases. The CDR3 extends over 14 amino acids. Here the CDR3 DNA reads TGTGCCAGCAGTCCACCAGGGGGCATTTCACCCCTCCACTTT. It codes for CASSPPGGISPLHF.